Following are 23 T cell receptor beta chains from one sample sequenced in a study of blood T cell repertoires in COVID-19. Clones were sequenced by immunoSEQ multiplex PCR, and TCRdb holds only the in-frame ones, with some missing. The table shows approximately 130,000 clones, with roughly 90% occurring only once. Sequencing input: PBMCs or T cells enriched from blood (not recorded which). Receptors were obtained from a woman between 50 and 59 years old who had recovered from COVID-19.

The rearrangement joins TRBV13 to TRBJ1-1; a weak D match, TRBD1 (5 bases). The germline V gene encodes CDR1 PRHDT and CDR2 FYEKMQ (reference sequence). Trimming cost V 0 bases and J 1 base, with 18 bases left between them. The CDR3 contains 18 residues. CDR3 region: CASSLGLIWAGKNTEAFF. CDR3 sequence (DNA): TGTGCCAGCAGCTTAGGCCTAATCTGGGCAGGGAAGAACACTGAAGCTTTCTTT. Full variable domain (missing parts from reference TRBV13 and TRBJ1-1): AAGVIQSPRHLIKEKRETATLKCYPIPRHDTVYWYQQGPGQDPQFLISFYEKMQSDKGSIPDRFSAQQFSDYHSELNMSSLELGDSALYFCASSLGLIWAGKNTEAFFGQGTRLTVV.

This clone was observed a handful of times. This CDR3 reads CASSPDSYEQYF. In DNA, the CDR3 is TGTGCCAGCAGCCCGGACAGCTACGAGCAGTACTTC. The gene calls are TRBV12-3 or TRBV12-4 and TRBJ2-7, with D possibly TRBD1 on 6 matching bases. This CDR3 contains 12 residues. V was pared by 6 bases and J by 3 bases, with 9 bases between.

This sequence joins TRBV24-1 and TRBJ2-3; D may be TRBD1 (6 bases). The germline CDR1 and CDR2 sequences are KGHDR and SFDVKD. Between the trimmed V and J ends, which lost 3 bases and 5 bases, there was a span of 11 bases. The CDR3 is 14 amino acids. As DNA, the CDR3 is TGTGCCACCAGTGATGGGGGCCGGGGAGATACGCAGTATTTT. Translated, it gives CATSDGGRGDTQYF.

The chain recombines TRBV18 with TRBJ2-7, with D maybe TRBD2 (6 bases). V lost 4 bases to trimming and J lost 4 bases, with 11 bases between them. Germline loops: CDR1 KGHSH, CDR2 LQKENI. This CDR3 spans 13 amino acids. The CDR3 nucleotides are TGTGCCAGCTCACGGGACTTATCATACGAGCAGTACTTC. Amino acid sequence: CASSRDLSYEQYF.

This clone was recorded only once. The rearrangement joins TRBV4-3 to TRBJ2-3; no clear D. Germline V gives CDR1 LGHNA, CDR2 YSLEER. Trimming removed 0 bases from V and 1 base from J, with 5 bases in between. The CDR3 is made up of 14 amino acids. The CDR3 DNA reads as TGCGCCAGCAGCCAAGATTTCGGCACAGATACGCAGTATTTT. Its translation is CASSQDFGTDTQYF.

The J gene is TRBJ1-2, the V gene TRBV20-1; 7 bases are shared with TRBD1. This CDR3 spans 11 amino acids. The germline V gene encodes CDR1 DFQATT and CDR2 SNEGSKA (reference sequence). V lost 7 bases and J lost 7; bases outside the gene matches: 6. In nucleotides, the CDR3 is TGCAGTGGCAAAACAGGGGTTGGCTACACCTTC. The encoded protein is CSGKTGVGYTF.

The chain is built from TRBV2 and TRBJ1-1, with D perhaps TRBD1 (5 bases). The ends were cut back, 6 bases at V and 0 bases at J, with 11 bases in the middle. CDR1 and CDR2 (germline): SNHLY, FYNNEI. The CDR3 extends over 14 amino acids. The CDR3 region is CASSGGSMNTEAFF. The CDR3 nucleotides are TGTGCCAGCAGCGGGGGAAGTATGAACACTGAAGCTTTCTTT.

The rearrangement links TRBV5-1 to TRBJ2-7, with 10 positions matching TRBD1. The CDR3 has 17 amino acids. The germline gives CDR1 SGHRS, CDR2 YFSETQ. Losses at the gene ends were 0 bases for V and 3 bases for J; bases not matched to a gene: 9. CDR3 amino acids: CASSLGDRGNLIYEQYF. CDR3 DNA: TGCGCCAGCAGCTTGGGGGACAGGGGAAACTTGATCTACGAGCAGTACTTC.

In nucleotides, the CDR3 is TGTGCCAGCAGCTTATTCGGGGCCGGGGAGCTGTTTTTT. It yields the protein CASSLFGAGELFF. The V gene is TRBV7-2, the J gene TRBJ2-2; D is possibly TRBD2 (5 bases). V shed 2 bases and J shed 6 bases, with 7 bases lying between them. Germline CDR1 and CDR2: SGHTA and FQGNSA. CDR3 size: 13 residues.

The chain is built from TRBV7-2 and TRBJ1-2; D call uncertain. The CDR3 has 14 residues. Trimming took 5 bases from V and 4 from J, leaving 14 bases between them. Germline loops: CDR1 SGHTA, CDR2 FQGNSA. The CDR3 DNA sequence: TGTGCCAGCAGCCTCAGCACAGCCGCCTATGGCTACACCTTC. Its protein product is CASSLSTAAYGYTF.

The chain combines TRBV2 with TRBJ1-6; 7 bases fit TRBD1. In germline, CDR1 is SNHLY, CDR2 FYNNEI. V shed 5 bases, J shed 3 bases, and the junction held 7 bases outside the gene matches. The CDR3 is 16 residues long. CDR3 in amino acids: CASSQTRDSYNSPLHF. The CDR3 bases are TGTGCCAGCAGTCAGACCCGGGACAGCTATAATTCACCCCTCCACTTT.

This chain uses TRBV4-2 with TRBJ1-4; D ambiguous. Per the germline V gene, CDR1 is LGHNA and CDR2 is YNFKEQ. This CDR3 contains 13 residues. V shed 1 base and J shed 8 bases, with 8 bases lying between them. CDR3 region: CASSQASLEKLFF. The CDR3 nucleotides read TGTGCCAGCAGCCAAGCGTCCCTGGAAAAACTGTTTTTT.

The V and J genes are TRBV7-9 and TRBJ2-2, with D unclear. Looked up from germline, CDR1 is SEHNR and CDR2 is FQNEAQ (reference sequence). This CDR3 has 15 amino acids. V was cut by 1 base and J by 5 bases, with 11 bases left in between. The CDR3 is CASSLGHRATGELFF. CDR3 DNA sequence: TGTGCCAGCAGCTTAGGACACCGTGCTACCGGGGAGCTGTTTTTT. Looking up the rest from reference TRBV7-9 and TRBJ2-2 gives the full variable domain: DTGVSQNPRHKITKRGQNVTFRCDPISEHNRLYWYRQTLGQGPEFLTYFQNEAQLEKSRLLSDRFSAERPKGSFSTLEIQRTEQGDSAMYLCASSLGHRATGELFFGEGSRLTVL.

The chain joins TRBV30 to TRBJ1-6; D not resolved. This CDR3 contains 14 residues. Germline CDR1 reads GTSNPN; CDR2 reads SVGIG (reference sequence). Trimming cost V 3 bases and J 1 base, with 7 bases left between them. Here the CDR3 reads CAWRPGSYNSPLHF. The CDR3 DNA reads TGTGCCTGGAGACCAGGTTCCTATAATTCACCCCTCCACTTT.

V gene TRBV12-3 or TRBV12-4 combines with J gene TRBJ1-2; TRBD1 might be the D (5 bases). This CDR3 spans 13 amino acids. Trimming shortened V by 7 bases and J by 3 bases, and 12 bases separated the two germline ends. The CDR3 is CASTDRGDYGYTF. For the CDR3, the DNA is TGTGCCAGCACCGACCGGGGGGACTATGGCTACACCTTC.

The chain carries TRBV11-2 and TRBJ1-3, with D tentatively TRBD1 (5 bases). This CDR3 has 18 residues. Trimming shortened V by 2 bases and J by 4 bases, and 21 bases separated the two germline ends. Germline V lookup: CDR1 SGHAT, CDR2 FQNNGV. The CDR3 DNA reads TGTGCCAGCAGCTTATCTATCCGGGGGGAGGGGCCCGGAAACACCATATATTTT. Its protein product is CASSLSIRGEGPGNTIYF.

J is TRBJ1-2 and V is TRBV6-5; 7 nucleotides match TRBD1. In germline, CDR1 is MNHEY, CDR2 SVGAGI. V lost 7 bases, J lost 8 bases, and 7 bases stayed unmatched. The length of the CDR3 is 12 residues. The CDR3 coding sequence is TGTGCCAGCACCGACAGGGTGGGGGGCTACACCTTC. Translation gives CASTDRVGGYTF.

Only one count was recorded for this clone. The chain employs TRBV18 and TRBJ2-1; 8 bases align to TRBD1. V trimming: 0 bases; J trimming: 2 bases; junction bases outside the gene matches: 6. The CDR3 totals 17 residues. The germline V gene encodes CDR1 KGHSH and CDR2 LQKENI. The DNA of the CDR3 is TGTGCCAGCTCACCACCGGGACAGGTGAAACCCTACAATGAGCAGTTCTTC. Protein: CASSPPGQVKPYNEQFF.

This sequence joins TRBV6-5 and TRBJ2-7; the D gene is possibly TRBD1 (6 bases). This CDR3 spans 14 amino acids. Germline V gene data show CDR1 as MNHEY and CDR2 as SVGAGI. V lost 0 bases and J lost 3, with 9 bases in between. CDR3: CASSYSGHYYEQYF. Written as DNA, the CDR3 is TGTGCCAGCAGTTACTCGGGACATTACTACGAGCAGTACTTC.

This chain connects TRBV27 to TRBJ1-6, with D hard to call. The CDR3 totals 12 residues. The V end lost 5 bases, the J end lost 8 bases, and 7 bases lay between the germline ends. Germline V gene sequence: CDR1 MNHEY, CDR2 SMNVEV (reference sequence). The CDR3 region is CASSGEDSPLHF. The CDR3 DNA reads TGTGCCAGCAGTGGCGAGGATTCACCCCTCCACTTT.

This sequence joins TRBV5-6 and TRBJ1-2; D is unresolved. Trimming took 2 bases from V and 8 from J, leaving 16 bases between them. Germline lookup yields CDR1 SGHDT and CDR2 YYEEEE. The CDR3 sequence is 14 residues long. CDR3 loop: CASSLERADWGYTF. CDR3 nucleotides: TGTGCCAGCAGCTTAGAGAGGGCAGACTGGGGCTACACCTTC.

The V gene is TRBV11-2, the J gene TRBJ1-4; tentative D call: TRBD1 (5 bases). CDR1 and CDR2 (germline): SGHAT, FQNNGV. The germline V and J ends were trimmed by 0 bases and 8 bases, with 10 bases remaining between them. The CDR3 consists of 14 residues. CDR3 nucleotide sequence: TGTGCCAGCAGCTTAGAGGGCCAGGGAGAAAAACTGTTTTTT. Its translation is CASSLEGQGEKLFF.

This clone was picked up a small number of times. The J gene is TRBJ2-5, the V gene TRBV5-1; weak D call: TRBD2 (6 bases). Trimming removed 7 bases at V and 0 bases at J, with 19 bases between. The CDR3 runs 16 residues. CDR1 SGHRS and CDR2 YFSETQ come from the germline V gene. CDR3 amino acids: CASASAGLEYQETQYF. As DNA, the CDR3 is TGCGCCAGCGCCTCCGCGGGATTGGAATACCAAGAGACCCAGTACTTC.